These 17 T cell receptor beta chains were all obtained from the same sample, sequenced in a study of blood T cell repertoires in COVID-19. Profiled with immunoSEQ multiplex PCR; TCRdb holds only in-frame clones, not every one. The sample has roughly 160,000 clones; over 65% are singletons. The sequenced sample was peripheral blood. Source of these receptors: a woman over 75 with acute or convalescent COVID-19.

The chain joins TRBV27 to TRBJ1-3; the match to TRBD1 covers 8 bases. Germline CDR1 MNHEY, CDR2 SMNVEV (reference sequence). This CDR3 is built from 15 residues. J was trimmed by 4 bases and V by 3 bases; bases with no gene match: 5. The CDR3: CASSFRQGAGNTIYF. The CDR3 DNA sequence: TGTGCCAGCAGTTTTCGCCAGGGGGCCGGAAACACCATATATTTT.

This clone was detected only once. This chain uses TRBV27 with TRBJ2-7; 8 nucleotides align to TRBD1. Germline V gene data show CDR1 as MNHEY and CDR2 as SMNVEV (reference sequence). J lost 5 bases, V lost 5 bases, and 8 bases had no gene match. This CDR3 has 14 amino acids. The chain's CDR3 is CASSPRGQGHEQYF. CDR3 sequence (DNA): TGTGCCAGCAGTCCCCGAGGACAGGGCCACGAGCAGTACTTC.

The chain joins TRBV19 to TRBJ1-5; the D is unclear. Germline V gene lookup returns CDR1 LNHDA and CDR2 SQIVND (reference sequence). Trimming shortened V by 2 bases and J by 0 bases, and 5 bases separated the two germline ends. The CDR3 has 14 residues. As DNA, the CDR3 is TGTGCCAGTAGTATACAGAATAGCAATCAGCCCCAGCATTTT. Its protein is CASSIQNSNQPQHF.

The chain combines TRBV7-8 with TRBJ2-7, with D perhaps matching TRBD2 (6 bases). The CDR3 runs 15 residues. Trimming took off 5 bases at V and 4 bases at J, with 18 bases between the two ends. Germline CDR1 reads SGHVS; CDR2 reads FQNEAQ. Here the CDR3 DNA reads TGTGCCAGCAGCCTACCACCAGAGGGGAGGTACGAGCAGTACTTC. Translating gives CASSLPPEGRYEQYF.

This chain uses TRBV28 with TRBJ1-2; 12 nucleotides match TRBD1. The CDR3 runs 14 residues. Per the germline V gene, CDR1 is MDHEN and CDR2 is SYDVKM. With V trimmed by 4 bases and J by 7 bases, 4 bases remained unmatched. The CDR3 is CASSSGQGASGYTF. Written as DNA, the CDR3 is TGTGCCAGCAGTTCGGGACAGGGGGCGAGTGGCTACACCTTC.

The chain carries TRBV2 and TRBJ2-7; D remains ambiguous. Germline lookup yields CDR1 SNHLY and CDR2 FYNNEI. V was pared by 0 bases and J by 3 bases, with 12 bases between. This CDR3 has 15 residues. The CDR3 DNA reads TGTGCCAGCAGTGAAGCGACTCTCGACGTCTACGAGCAGTACTTC. Protein product: CASSEATLDVYEQYF.

The chain couples TRBV28 to TRBJ2-7, with 7 bases that match TRBD1. Unmatched junction bases numbered 8, after V lost 2 bases and J lost 7 bases. This CDR3 region has 14 residues. Germline values: CDR1 MDHEN, CDR2 SYDVKM. The CDR3 nucleotides are TGTGCCAGCAGTTTAAATGAGGGGGCTCAGGAGCAGTACTTC. Protein: CASSLNEGAQEQYF.

This clone has a single count. The chain recombines TRBV6-5 with TRBJ2-1; D might be TRBD2 (6 bases). The V gene lost 8 bases and the J gene lost 5 bases, with 10 bases spanning the gap. This CDR3 spans 12 amino acids. Per germline, CDR1 MNHEY and CDR2 SVGAGI. CDR3 amino acids: CASLARDNEQFF. CDR3 DNA: TGTGCCAGCCTAGCGCGAGACAATGAGCAGTTCTTC.

The chain uses TRBV5-1 and TRBJ2-1; 8 nucleotides agree with TRBD2. CDR3 length: 15 amino acids. The junction had 5 bases not matched to a gene; V was cut back by 0 bases and J by 6 bases. The germline V gene has CDR1 SGHRS and CDR2 YFSETQ. The CDR3 bases are TGCGCCAGCAGCTTGGCGGGACTAGAGACCAATGAGCAGTTCTTC. Amino acid sequence: CASSLAGLETNEQFF.

The chain links TRBV6-6 to TRBJ2-7; 7 nucleotides line up with TRBD2. Germline CDR1 and CDR2: MNHNY and SVGAGI (reference sequence). After removal of 5 bases from V and 0 bases from J, the junction contained 7 bases not matched to a gene. The CDR3 is made up of 15 amino acids. CDR3 amino acids: CASSTPSGSSYEQYF. The CDR3 DNA is TGTGCCAGCAGTACCCCTAGCGGAAGCTCCTACGAGCAGTACTTC.

The rearrangement joins TRBV9 to TRBJ2-2; 13 bases align to TRBD2. This CDR3 has 16 amino acids. The V and J ends lost 2 bases and 6 bases, in that order; junction bases with no gene match: 4. Per germline, CDR1 SGDLS and CDR2 YYNGEE. This CDR3 is CASSVGLAGFAGELFF. CDR3 sequence (DNA): TGTGCCAGCAGCGTGGGACTAGCGGGATTCGCCGGGGAGCTGTTTTTT.

The V call is TRBV9, the J call TRBJ2-7; 8 bases align to TRBD1. This CDR3 has 13 residues. V lost 3 bases and J lost 9; bases outside the gene matches: 8. Germline values: CDR1 SGDLS, CDR2 YYNGEE. The CDR3 loop is CASSGGQDLRQYF. CDR3 nucleotides: TGTGCCAGCAGCGGGGGACAGGACCTTAGGCAGTACTTC.

The chain employs TRBV4-1 and TRBJ2-1, with 15 bases lining up with TRBD2. The germline V gene encodes CDR1 MGHRA and CDR2 YSYEKL. J lost 8 bases, V lost 8 bases, and 4 bases had no gene match. This CDR3 spans 14 amino acids. Here the CDR3 reads CASGTSGRWDEQFF. DNA for the CDR3: TGCGCCAGCGGGACTAGCGGGAGGTGGGATGAGCAGTTCTTC.

This clone was seen more than once but under ten times. This chain links TRBV19 with TRBJ1-2; TRBD1 might be the D (5 bases). CDR3 length: 13 residues. V was cut by 3 bases and J by 8 bases, with 13 bases left in between. Germline values: CDR1 LNHDA, CDR2 SQIVND (reference sequence). As DNA, the CDR3 is TGTGCCAGTAGTATCACTGGGGGGAGCGGCTACACCTTC. As protein: CASSITGGSGYTF.

This clone was detected only a few times. The chain uses TRBV3-1 (or the pseudogene TRBV3-2) and TRBJ1-1; TRBD1 is a possible D gene (5 bases). Germline lookup yields CDR1 LGHDT and CDR2 YNNKEL (reference sequence). The CDR3 length is 14 residues. Trimming shortened V by 2 bases and J by 2 bases, and 9 bases separated the two germline ends. For the CDR3, the DNA is TGTGCCAGCAGCCAAACTTGGGGCAACACTGAAGCTTTCTTT. Translated: CASSQTWGNTEAFF.

The chain has TRBV5-1 and TRBJ1-2, with D maybe TRBD1 (6 bases). Germline values: CDR1 SGHRS, CDR2 YFSETQ. Trimming removed 2 bases at V and 2 bases at J, with 13 bases between. This CDR3 contains 15 residues. Here the CDR3 reads CASSLGAGENYGYTF. CDR3 nucleotide sequence: TGCGCCAGCAGCTTAGGCGCAGGGGAGAACTATGGCTACACCTTC.

V and J are TRBV9 and TRBJ2-3; a possible D gene is TRBD2 (6 bases). The CDR3 length is 15 residues. The V gene's germline CDR1 is SGDLS and CDR2 YYNGEE. The V and J ends lost 0 bases and 2 bases respectively, with 10 bases between them. CDR3 protein: CASSVGLELTDTQYF. Written as DNA, the CDR3 is TGTGCCAGCAGCGTAGGACTAGAGCTCACAGATACGCAGTATTTT.